The rows below give T cell receptor beta chains drawn from one sample of a study of shared clonotypes between healthy human individuals. The table came from immunoSEQ multiplex PCR; TCRdb's copy has only in-frame clones and leaves some out. Here the sample spans more than 2,000,000 clones, approximately 94% being singletons. The sequencing input was naive CD4+ T cells sorted from blood. Receptors were obtained from a man younger than 30 in good health. Both conserved end residues are part of each CDR3. The D gene is left open where the match is weak. Not every row has a clone size; where given, it reads once, few, many or a size class.

cdr3_nt: TGTGCCAGCTCACCCGTGGACAGTCCCAGCTCTGGAAACACCATATATTTT
cdr3_aa: CASSPVDSPSSGNTIYF
v_call: TRBV18
j_call: TRBJ1-3
clone_size: -
d_call: -

cdr3_nt: TGTGCCAGCAGCTTAGGGGCGGGAAAGTTGAATGAGCAGTTCTTC
cdr3_aa: CASSLGAGKLNEQFF
v_call: TRBV7-9
j_call: TRBJ2-1
clone_size: -
d_call: -

cdr3_nt: TGTGCCAGCAGCCAAGAAGAGGGCTACACCGGGGAGCTGTTTTTT
cdr3_aa: CASSQEEGYTGELFF
v_call: TRBV4-2
j_call: TRBJ2-2
clone_size: -
d_call: -

cdr3_nt: TGTGCCAGCTCACCAGGGGTAGGTGGCTACACCTTC
cdr3_aa: CASSPGVGGYTF
v_call: TRBV18
j_call: TRBJ1-2
clone_size: -
d_call: -

cdr3_nt: TGTGCCAGCAGTTACTCCTGGGACAGCTCCTACGAGCAGTACTTC
cdr3_aa: CASSYSWDSSYEQYF
v_call: TRBV6-5
j_call: TRBJ2-7
clone_size: -
d_call: TRBD1

cdr3_nt: TGTGCCAGCTCACTGTCAAGTCAGTCCTACAATGAGCAGTTCTTC
cdr3_aa: CASSLSSQSYNEQFF
v_call: TRBV18
j_call: TRBJ2-1
clone_size: -
d_call: -

cdr3_nt: TGTGCCATCAGTGAGTTTGGGGGGCGCGGAGGATCTGGGGCCAACGTCCTGACTTTC
cdr3_aa: CAISEFGGRGGSGANVLTF
v_call: TRBV10-3
j_call: TRBJ2-6
clone_size: -
d_call: -

cdr3_nt: TGTGCCAGCAGCTTACGACAGGGAGGGACTGAAGCTTTCTTT
cdr3_aa: CASSLRQGGTEAFF
v_call: TRBV7-3
j_call: TRBJ1-1
clone_size: -
d_call: TRBD1

cdr3_nt: TGTGCCAGCAGTAGCACAGGGTCCCCTTACAATGAGCAGTTCTTC
cdr3_aa: CASSSTGSPYNEQFF
v_call: TRBV6-5
j_call: TRBJ2-1
clone_size: -
d_call: -

cdr3_nt: TGTGCCTGGACGCCCGGCCTCGTCAGCGAGCAGTACTTC
cdr3_aa: CAWTPGLVSEQYF
v_call: TRBV30
j_call: TRBJ2-7
clone_size: -
d_call: -

cdr3_nt: TGTGCCTGGAATCCTAGCGGGAGCTACGAGCAGTACTTC
cdr3_aa: CAWNPSGSYEQYF
v_call: TRBV30
j_call: TRBJ2-7
clone_size: -
d_call: TRBD2

cdr3_nt: TGTGCCAGCAGTAGCCGGATTAATTCACCCCTCCACTTT
cdr3_aa: CASSSRINSPLHF
v_call: TRBV6-5
j_call: TRBJ1-6
clone_size: -
d_call: -

cdr3_nt: TGTGCCAGCAGCTGGCCGGACTCCTACGAGCAGTACTTC
cdr3_aa: CASSWPDSYEQYF
v_call: TRBV11-2
j_call: TRBJ2-7
clone_size: -
d_call: -

cdr3_nt: TGCAGCGCGAACCTCGGGTACAGGGTAGTACCTAGAGCCTACGAGCAGTACTTC
cdr3_aa: CSANLGYRVVPRAYEQYF
v_call: TRBV29-1
j_call: TRBJ2-7
clone_size: -
d_call: -

cdr3_nt: TGTGCCAGCAGTTCCCAGGGGTCTAACTATGGCTACACCTTC
cdr3_aa: CASSSQGSNYGYTF
v_call: TRBV27
j_call: TRBJ1-2
clone_size: -
d_call: -

cdr3_nt: TGTGCCAGCAGCTTAGCTTTCGTCGTCAATTCACCCCTCCACTTT
cdr3_aa: CASSLAFVVNSPLHF
v_call: TRBV7-2
j_call: TRBJ1-6
clone_size: -
d_call: -

cdr3_nt: TGTGCCAGCACCCCGCCTCAGGGGACTGAAGCTTTCTTT
cdr3_aa: CASTPPQGTEAFF
v_call: TRBV5-4
j_call: TRBJ1-1
clone_size: -
d_call: -

cdr3_nt: TGTGCCAGCAGCGTTGCCGGGACCCTGGGGACCGGGGAGCTGTTTTTT
cdr3_aa: CASSVAGTLGTGELFF
v_call: TRBV9
j_call: TRBJ2-2
clone_size: once
d_call: -

cdr3_nt: TGTGCCAGCAGTGAGAGACAGGGGCAGAACACTGAAGCTTTCTTT
cdr3_aa: CASSERQGQNTEAFF
v_call: TRBV2
j_call: TRBJ1-1
clone_size: -
d_call: TRBD1

cdr3_nt: TGTGCCAGCAGCTTACGACTAGTATACAATGAGCAGTTCTTC
cdr3_aa: CASSLRLVYNEQFF
v_call: TRBV7-2
j_call: TRBJ2-1
clone_size: -
d_call: -

cdr3_nt: TGTGCCAGCTCAGCCCCGGGAGTTCGAAACTCCTACAATGAGCAGTTCTTC
cdr3_aa: CASSAPGVRNSYNEQFF
v_call: TRBV18
j_call: TRBJ2-1
clone_size: -
d_call: -

cdr3_nt: TGTGCCAGCAGCCCGGGGACAGGGTATACCGGGGAGCTGTTTTTT
cdr3_aa: CASSPGTGYTGELFF
v_call: TRBV5-5
j_call: TRBJ2-2
clone_size: once
d_call: TRBD1

cdr3_nt: TGTGCCAGCAGCCCCCAGGCCCAACAGGGGGCGCGCGGCTACACCTTC
cdr3_aa: CASSPQAQQGARGYTF
v_call: TRBV7-3
j_call: TRBJ1-2
clone_size: -
d_call: TRBD1

cdr3_nt: TGTGCCAGCAGCAACTACTTCCTTAACAATGAGCAGTTCTTC
cdr3_aa: CASSNYFLNNEQFF
v_call: TRBV5-5
j_call: TRBJ2-1
clone_size: -
d_call: -

cdr3_nt: TGTGCCAGCATGAAAGAGACAGGGGGGGAGACCCAGTACTTC
cdr3_aa: CASMKETGGETQYF
v_call: TRBV2
j_call: TRBJ2-5
clone_size: -
d_call: TRBD1

cdr3_nt: TGTGCCATCAGTGAGTCCAGCGGGGCAGGGTCTAACTATGGCTACACCTTC
cdr3_aa: CAISESSGAGSNYGYTF
v_call: TRBV10-3
j_call: TRBJ1-2
clone_size: -
d_call: -

cdr3_nt: TGTGCCAGCAGTCTATCGACAGGGTCCTACGAGCAGTACTTC
cdr3_aa: CASSLSTGSYEQYF
v_call: TRBV6-5
j_call: TRBJ2-7
clone_size: -
d_call: TRBD1

cdr3_nt: TGTGCCAGCAGCGAGCCCGGGACAGGGGGCAATCAGCCCCAGCATTTT
cdr3_aa: CASSEPGTGGNQPQHF
v_call: TRBV2
j_call: TRBJ1-5
clone_size: -
d_call: TRBD1

cdr3_nt: TGTGCCAGCATCAGGGTCGGCTCCTACGAGCAGTACTTC
cdr3_aa: CASIRVGSYEQYF
v_call: TRBV28
j_call: TRBJ2-7
clone_size: -
d_call: -

cdr3_nt: TGTGCCAGTAGCCCGGGACAACTAGCCAAAAACATTCAGTACTTC
cdr3_aa: CASSPGQLAKNIQYF
v_call: TRBV19
j_call: TRBJ2-4
clone_size: once
d_call: -

cdr3_nt: TGTGCCAGTAGAAACACAGGGGGCGGCACTGAAGCTTTCTTT
cdr3_aa: CASRNTGGGTEAFF
v_call: TRBV19
j_call: TRBJ1-1
clone_size: -
d_call: TRBD1

cdr3_nt: TGTGCCACCATGCTAGGGGGGCTCTGGGAGACCCAGTACTTC
cdr3_aa: CATMLGGLWETQYF
v_call: TRBV15
j_call: TRBJ2-5
clone_size: -
d_call: -